Listed here is a single T cell receptor beta chain. As yet, its antigen is unknown. This entry belongs to a study of shared clonotypes between healthy human individuals. Whole-study context: Three plates were used per donor for CD4 naive, three for CD4 memory, two for CD8 naive and one for CD8 memory. Study-level findings and limits: A limitation of the genetic and exposure-history diversity represented arose from few donors.

CD4+ cell separation produced CD45RA+ naive and CD45RA-negative memory subsets. In germline, CDR1 is MDHEN, CDR2 SYDVKM. The CDR3 consists of 15 residues. Trimming removed 2 bases at V and 5 bases at J, with 13 bases between. Authors' data handling: In the immunoSEQ data, sequences were junction-only and lacked quality scores, so filtering differed. Only in-frame clones appear in the TCRdb table, and some are missing; sequencing was by immunoSEQ multiplex PCR. The DNA was the basis for D and trimming; V, J and clone size are from that table. The sample includes about 600,000 clones, 97% seen only once; the top ten take around 0.06%.

The V call is TRBV28, the J call TRBJ1-3; D remains ambiguous. Sample: naive CD4+ T cells sorted from blood. Specified subset: CD45RA+ positively selected. The source is a young woman in good health. CDR3 loop: CASSLITAPRNTIYF. CDR3 sequence (DNA): TGTGCCAGCAGTTTAATCACTGCCCCCAGAAACACCATATATTTT. Variable domain in full (rest from reference TRBV28 and TRBJ1-3): DVKVTQSSRYLVKRTGEKVFLECVQDMDHENMFWYRQDPGLGLRLIYFSYDVKMKEKGDIPEGYSVSREKKERFSLILESASTNQTSMYLCASSLITAPRNTIYFGEGSWLTVV.